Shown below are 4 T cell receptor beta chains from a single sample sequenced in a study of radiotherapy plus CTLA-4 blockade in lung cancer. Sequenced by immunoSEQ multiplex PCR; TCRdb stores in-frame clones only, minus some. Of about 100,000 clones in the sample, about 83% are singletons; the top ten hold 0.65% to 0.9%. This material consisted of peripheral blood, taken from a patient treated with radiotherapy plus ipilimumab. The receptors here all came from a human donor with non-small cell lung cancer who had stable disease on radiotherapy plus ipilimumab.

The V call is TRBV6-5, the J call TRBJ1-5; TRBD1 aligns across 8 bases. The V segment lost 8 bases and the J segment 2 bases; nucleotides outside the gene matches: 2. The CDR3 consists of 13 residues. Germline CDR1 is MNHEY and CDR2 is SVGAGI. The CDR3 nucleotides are TGTGCCAGCGCGACAGGGGGCAATCAGCCCCAGCATTTT. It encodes CASATGGNQPQHF.

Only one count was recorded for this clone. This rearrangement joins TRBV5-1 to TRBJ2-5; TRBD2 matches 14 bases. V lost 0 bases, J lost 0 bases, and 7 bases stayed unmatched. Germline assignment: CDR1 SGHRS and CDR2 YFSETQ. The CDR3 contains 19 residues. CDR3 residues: CASSLEGTSGSRYQETQYF. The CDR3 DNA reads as TGCGCCAGCAGCTTGGAGGGGACTAGCGGGAGCCGGTACCAAGAGACCCAGTACTTC.

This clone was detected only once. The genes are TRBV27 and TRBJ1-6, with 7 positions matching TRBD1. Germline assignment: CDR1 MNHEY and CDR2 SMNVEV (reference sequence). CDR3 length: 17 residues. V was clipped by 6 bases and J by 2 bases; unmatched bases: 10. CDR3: CASSPHGQAPYNSPLHF. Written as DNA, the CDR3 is TGTGCCAGCAGCCCCCATGGACAGGCGCCCTATAATTCACCCCTCCACTTT.

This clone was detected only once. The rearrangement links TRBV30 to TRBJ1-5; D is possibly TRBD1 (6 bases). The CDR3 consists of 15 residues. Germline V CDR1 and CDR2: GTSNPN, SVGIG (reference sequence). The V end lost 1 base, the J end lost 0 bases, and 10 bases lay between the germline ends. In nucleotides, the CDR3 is TGTGCCTGGAGTGGTTACAGGGCTAGCAATCAGCCCCAGCATTTT. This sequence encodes CAWSGYRASNQPQHF.